This T cell receptor beta chain was identified during a study of T cell responses to AZD1222 COVID-19 vaccine. General study results and limits: Females outnumbered males among donors, who were mostly white British; clonal diversity was possibly underestimated. Spike-specific TCR breadth and depth were elevated following two AZD1222 doses. Vaccine-associated CD4 TCRs ranged over spike, dominating at 160-218 and 743-854. Repertoires were obtained only post-peak T cell response.

Assay used: immunoSEQ multiplex PCR; TCRdb lists only in-frame clones, some missing. The table has some 150,000 clones, 85% to 95% seen once; the top ten hold about 4.2%. On this clone: What it binds is unknown.

Trimming pared 2 bases from V and 2 bases from J, leaving 10 bases between. The germline V gene encodes CDR1 SGHRS and CDR2 YFSETQ. CDR3 length equals 14 residues. The source of this sequence is an adult in good health. V and J are TRBV5-1 and TRBJ1-1, with D uncertain. Here the sequenced sample was peripheral blood, taken on day 0 of AZD1222 vaccination. CDR3 coding DNA: TGCGCCAGCAGCTTAGGCGTGCCTAACACTGAAGCTTTCTTT. Its translation is CASSLGVPNTEAFF.